These 10 T cell receptor beta chains came from one sample sequenced in a study of Graves' ophthalmopathy and Graves' hyperthyroidism. Beta-chain TCR CDR3 regions were amplified from RNA transcripts. The workflow started with a first-round RT-PCR run with HTBI primers and then moved on to a second-round multiplex PCR. TCRdb ran MiXCR on the multiplex PCR reads and lists one entry per CDR3 protein. The sample holds about 660,000 distinct CDR3 sequences, more than 40% seen once. Sequencing was done on a sample of peripheral blood. These receptors were collected from an adult man with Graves' ophthalmopathy.

The V gene is TRBV7-9, the J gene TRBJ1-6; D unclear. From germline, CDR1 is SEHNR and CDR2 FQNEAQ (reference sequence). V lost 2 bases and J lost 11, with 10 bases in between. The CDR3 spans 13 residues. The CDR3 is CASSLTRNAPLHF. The CDR3 nucleotides are TGTGCCAGCAGCTTAACTAGGAATGCACCCCTCCACTTT.

This rearrangement joins TRBV7-8 to TRBJ1-2, with D unclear. CDR3 length: 16 amino acids. V lost 6 bases and J lost 2, with 19 bases in between. CDR1 and CDR2 from the germline V gene are SGHVS and FQNEAQ. The CDR3 is CASSSKGWQPNYGYTF. CDR3 DNA: TGTGCCAGCAGTTCTAAGGGCTGGCAGCCCAACTATGGCTACACCTTC.

V gene TRBV19 combines with J gene TRBJ1-1; D gene unclear. Trimming cost V 3 bases and J 4 bases, with 9 bases left between them. The germline V gene has CDR1 LNHDA and CDR2 SQIVND (reference sequence). The CDR3 contains 13 residues. CDR3 protein: CASSMEGGTEAFF. The CDR3 DNA sequence: TGTGCCAGTAGTATGGAGGGTGGCACTGAAGCTTTCTTT.

This clonotype was observed many times. V and J are TRBV7-9 and TRBJ1-1; no definite D call. The CDR3 has 13 residues. CDR1 and CDR2 from the germline V gene are SEHNR and FQNEAQ (reference sequence). V shed 8 bases and J shed 0 bases, with 10 bases lying between them. In nucleotides, the CDR3 is TGTGCCAGCCCCGGGCCGGTGAACACTGAAGCTTTCTTT. This encodes CASPGPVNTEAFF.

The V gene is TRBV29-1, the J gene TRBJ2-6; D may match TRBD1 or TRBD2 (5 bases each). V lost 7 bases and J 4 bases, leaving 11 bases between the germline ends. The germline gives CDR1 SQVTM, CDR2 ANQGSEA. This CDR3 spans 13 amino acids. The CDR3 bases are TGCAGCGCCTCATGGGACGGGGCCAACGTCCTGACTTTC. It yields the protein CSASWDGANVLTF.

This sequence joins TRBV24-1 and TRBJ1-4, with a possible D match to TRBD1 (6 bases). The V gene's germline CDR1 is KGHDR and CDR2 SFDVKD. CDR3 length: 15 residues. Trimming removed 6 bases from V and 5 bases from J, with 15 bases in between. CDR3 DNA: TGTGCCACCAGTTTATTTACAGACAGGAATGAAAAACTGTTTTTT. This codes for CATSLFTDRNEKLFF.

The chain couples TRBV7-9 to TRBJ2-3; TRBD1 might be the D (6 bases). The CDR3 covers 16 residues. Germline values: CDR1 SEHNR, CDR2 FQNEAQ (reference sequence). Trimming pared 1 base from V and 1 base from J, leaving 12 bases between. The CDR3 bases are TGTGCCAGCAGCTTAGTAGGGGGTAGCGGCACAGATACGCAGTATTTT. It specifies CASSLVGGSGTDTQYF.

CDR3 DNA: TGTGCCAGCAGGCGGACTAGCGGATTCCACACCGGGGAGGAGCTGTTTTTT. This gives the protein CASRRTSGFHTGEELFF. The chain has TRBV7-9 and TRBJ2-2, with 10 bases that match TRBD2. The CDR3 extends over 17 amino acids. The germline V gene encodes CDR1 SEHNR and CDR2 FQNEAQ (reference sequence). J was trimmed by 10 bases and V by 6 bases; bases with no gene match: 17.

The V call is TRBV25-1, the J call TRBJ1-5; D is possibly TRBD1 (6 bases). The CDR3 runs to 12 residues. Trimming left V 7 bases short and J 5 bases short, with 9 bases between. The V gene's germline CDR1 is MGHDK and CDR2 SYGVNS. The chain's CDR3 is CASTTGYQPQHF. CDR3 in DNA: TGTGCCAGCACTACAGGGTATCAGCCCCAGCATTTT.

The sample holds many counts of this clonotype. The chain joins TRBV29-1 to TRBJ2-6, with D unresolved. The germline V and J ends were trimmed by 5 bases and 2 bases, with 13 bases remaining between them. Germline values: CDR1 SQVTM, CDR2 ANQGSEA. The CDR3 is 15 residues long. The CDR3 DNA sequence: TGCAGCGTTTATGACGCGTTCCCTGGGGCCAACGTCCTGACTTTC. Protein product: CSVYDAFPGANVLTF.